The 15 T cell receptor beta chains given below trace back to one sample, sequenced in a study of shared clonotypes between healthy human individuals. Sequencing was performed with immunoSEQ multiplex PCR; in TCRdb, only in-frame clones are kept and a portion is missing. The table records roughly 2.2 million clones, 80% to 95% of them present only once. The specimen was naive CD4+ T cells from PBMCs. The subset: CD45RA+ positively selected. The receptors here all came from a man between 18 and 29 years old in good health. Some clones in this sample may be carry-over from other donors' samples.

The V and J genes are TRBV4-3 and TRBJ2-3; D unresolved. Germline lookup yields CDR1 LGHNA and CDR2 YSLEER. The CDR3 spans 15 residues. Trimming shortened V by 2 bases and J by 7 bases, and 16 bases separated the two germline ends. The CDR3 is CASSQIDHPQNTQYF. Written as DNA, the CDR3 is TGCGCCAGCAGCCAAATTGACCACCCACAGAATACGCAGTATTTT.

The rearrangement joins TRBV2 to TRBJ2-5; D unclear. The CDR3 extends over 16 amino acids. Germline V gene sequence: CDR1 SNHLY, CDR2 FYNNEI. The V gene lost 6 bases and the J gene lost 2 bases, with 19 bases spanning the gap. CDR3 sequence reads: CASSLGRGKGQETQYF. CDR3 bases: TGTGCCAGCAGCCTCGGACGTGGTAAAGGGCAAGAGACCCAGTACTTC.

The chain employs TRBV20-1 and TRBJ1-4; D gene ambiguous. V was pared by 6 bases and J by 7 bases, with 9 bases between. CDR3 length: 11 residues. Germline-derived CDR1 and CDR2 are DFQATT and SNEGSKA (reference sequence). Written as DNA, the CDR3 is TGCAGTGCCCCCTTCCGTGAAAAACTGTTTTTT. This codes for CSAPFREKLFF.

The CDR3 DNA sequence: TGTGCCAGCAGCCAATTACAGGCTTCCACTGAAGCTTTCTTT. This sequence encodes CASSQLQASTEAFF. The chain has TRBV9 and TRBJ1-1, with TRBD1 as a possible D gene (5 bases). Per the germline V gene, CDR1 is SGDLS and CDR2 is YYNGEE. CDR3 length: 14 amino acids. The V gene lost 4 bases and the J gene lost 4 bases, with 14 bases spanning the gap.

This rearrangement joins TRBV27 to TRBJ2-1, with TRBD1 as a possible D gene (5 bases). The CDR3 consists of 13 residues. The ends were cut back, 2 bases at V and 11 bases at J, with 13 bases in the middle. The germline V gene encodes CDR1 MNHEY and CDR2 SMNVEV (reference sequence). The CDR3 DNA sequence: TGTGCCAGCAGTTTACAGGGTTTTCAGAAGCAGTTCTTC. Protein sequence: CASSLQGFQKQFF.

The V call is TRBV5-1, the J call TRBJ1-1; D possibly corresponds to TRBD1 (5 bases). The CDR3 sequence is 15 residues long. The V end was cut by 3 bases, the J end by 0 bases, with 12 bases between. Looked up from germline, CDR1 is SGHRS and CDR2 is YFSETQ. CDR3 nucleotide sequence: TGCGCCAGCAGCTACTGGACAAGCCTGAACACTGAAGCTTTCTTT. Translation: CASSYWTSLNTEAFF.

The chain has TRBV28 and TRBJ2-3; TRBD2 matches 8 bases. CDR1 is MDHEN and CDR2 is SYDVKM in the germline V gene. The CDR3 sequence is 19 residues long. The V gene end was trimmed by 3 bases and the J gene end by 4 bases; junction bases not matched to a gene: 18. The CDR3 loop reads CASSFPMGGGPRRPDTQYF. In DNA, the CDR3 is TGTGCCAGCAGTTTCCCTATGGGCGGGGGGCCGCGCCGGCCAGATACGCAGTATTTT.

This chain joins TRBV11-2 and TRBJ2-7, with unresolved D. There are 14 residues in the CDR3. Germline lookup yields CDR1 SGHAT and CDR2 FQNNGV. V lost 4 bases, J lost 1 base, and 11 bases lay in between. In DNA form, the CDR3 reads TGTGCCAGCAGCTCCGGACCAGATTCCTACGAGCAGTACTTC. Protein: CASSSGPDSYEQYF.

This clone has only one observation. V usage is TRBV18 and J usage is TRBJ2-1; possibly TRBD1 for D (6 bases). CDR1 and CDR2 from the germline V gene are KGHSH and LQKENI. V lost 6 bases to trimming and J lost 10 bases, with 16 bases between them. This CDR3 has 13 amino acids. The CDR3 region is CASSTTQGREQFF. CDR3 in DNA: TGTGCCAGCTCGACCACGCAGGGGCGCGAGCAGTTCTTC. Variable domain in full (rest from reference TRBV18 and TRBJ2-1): NAGVMQNPRHLVRRRGQEARLRCSPMKGHSHVYWYRQLPEEGLKFMVYLQKENIIDESGMPKERFSAEFPKEGPSILRIQQVVRGDSAAYFCASSTTQGREQFFGPGTRLTVL.

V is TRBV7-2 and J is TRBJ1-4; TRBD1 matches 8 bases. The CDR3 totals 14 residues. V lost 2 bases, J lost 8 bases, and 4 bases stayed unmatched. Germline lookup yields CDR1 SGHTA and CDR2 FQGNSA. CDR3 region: CASSLRQGLEKLFF. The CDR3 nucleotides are TGTGCCAGCAGCTTAAGACAGGGGCTGGAAAAACTGTTTTTT.

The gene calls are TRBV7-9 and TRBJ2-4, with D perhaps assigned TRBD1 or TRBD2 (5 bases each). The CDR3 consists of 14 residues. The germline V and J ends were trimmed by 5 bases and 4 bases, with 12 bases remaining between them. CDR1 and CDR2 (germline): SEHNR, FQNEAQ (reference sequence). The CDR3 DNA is TGTGCCAGCAGCCCAGGGACGGCGAAAAACATTCAGTACTTC. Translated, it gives CASSPGTAKNIQYF.

This CDR3 is CASRSRGAGANVLTF. In nucleotides, the CDR3 is TGTGCCAGCAGAAGTAGGGGTGCCGGGGCCAACGTCCTGACTTTC. V and J are TRBV2 and TRBJ2-6; a weak D match, TRBD1 (5 bases). The V end was cut by 6 bases, the J end by 4 bases, with 13 bases between. CDR1 and CDR2 (germline): SNHLY, FYNNEI. The CDR3 covers 15 residues.

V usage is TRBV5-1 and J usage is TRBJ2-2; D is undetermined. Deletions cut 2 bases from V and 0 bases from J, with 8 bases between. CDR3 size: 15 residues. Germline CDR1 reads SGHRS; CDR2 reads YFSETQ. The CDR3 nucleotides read TGCGCCAGCAGCTTAAGTCGTTCGAACACCGGGGAGCTGTTTTTT. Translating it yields CASSLSRSNTGELFF.

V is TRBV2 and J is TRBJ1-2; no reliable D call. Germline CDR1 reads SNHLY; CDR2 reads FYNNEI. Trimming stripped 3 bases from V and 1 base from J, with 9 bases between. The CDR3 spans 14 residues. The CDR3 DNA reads TGTGCCAGCAGTGATTATGTCGGTAACTATGGCTACACCTTC. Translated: CASSDYVGNYGYTF. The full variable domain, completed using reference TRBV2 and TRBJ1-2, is EPEVTQTPSHQVTQMGQEVILRCVPISNHLYFYWYRQILGQKVEFLVSFYNNEISEKSEIFDDQFSVERPDGSNFTLKIRSTKLEDSAMYFCASSDYVGNYGYTFGSGTRLTVV.

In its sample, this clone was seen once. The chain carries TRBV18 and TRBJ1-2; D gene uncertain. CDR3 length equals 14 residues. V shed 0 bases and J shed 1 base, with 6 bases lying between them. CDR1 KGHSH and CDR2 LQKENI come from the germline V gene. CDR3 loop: CASSPPLRNYGYTF. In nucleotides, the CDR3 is TGTGCCAGCTCACCACCCCTTCGTAACTATGGCTACACCTTC. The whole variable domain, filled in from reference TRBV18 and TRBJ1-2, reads NAGVMQNPRHLVRRRGQEARLRCSPMKGHSHVYWYRQLPEEGLKFMVYLQKENIIDESGMPKERFSAEFPKEGPSILRIQQVVRGDSAAYFCASSPPLRNYGYTFGSGTRLTVV.